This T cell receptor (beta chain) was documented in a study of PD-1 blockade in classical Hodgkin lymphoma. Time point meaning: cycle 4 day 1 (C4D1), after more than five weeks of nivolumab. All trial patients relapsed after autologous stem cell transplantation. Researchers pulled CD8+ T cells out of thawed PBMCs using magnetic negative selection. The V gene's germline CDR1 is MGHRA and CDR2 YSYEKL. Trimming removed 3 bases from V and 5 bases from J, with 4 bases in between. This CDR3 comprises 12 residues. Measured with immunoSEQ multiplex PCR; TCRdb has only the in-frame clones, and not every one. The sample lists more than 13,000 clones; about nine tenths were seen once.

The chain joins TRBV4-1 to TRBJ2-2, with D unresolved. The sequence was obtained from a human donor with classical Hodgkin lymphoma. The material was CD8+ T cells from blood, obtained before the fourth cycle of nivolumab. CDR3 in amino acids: CASSQGTGELFF. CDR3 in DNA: TGCGCCAGCAGCCAGGGGACCGGGGAGCTGTTTTTT.